This T cell receptor beta chain stems from a study of shared clonotypes between healthy human individuals. Study-level information: CD4 naive cells filled three plates per donor, CD4 memory three, CD8 naive two and CD8 memory one. Points from the study as a whole: Although depth was large, rarefaction showed that sequencing of the sorted subsets was incomplete. Larger richness was generally estimated for naive than memory subsets.

Naive CD8 cells comprised CD45RO-negative, CCR7-positively selected cells, excluding terminally differentiated effector memory CD45RA+ cells. The donors, all of them Caucasian adults, lived in Nashville, Tennessee. The J segment lost 0 bases and the V segment lost 1 base, leaving 2 bases of the junction unmatched. The CDR3 is 16 residues long. Germline CDR1 is SNHLY and CDR2 is FYNNEI. To note about this clone: Its antigen is still unknown.

Clones were read by immunoSEQ multiplex PCR, and TCRdb kept only the in-frame ones, dropping some. This repertoire shows 1.5 million to 2.5 million clones, just under 95% found once; its top ten account for 1.2%. This receptor was taken from a man aged 18 to 35 in good health. Sequenced: naive CD8+ T cells sorted from blood. The gene calls are TRBV2 and TRBJ2-3; 9 bases are a match to TRBD2. The CDR3 DNA is TGTGCCAGCAGTGAAGGCGGGAGGGTTAGCACAGATACGCAGTATTTT. The encoded protein is CASSEGGRVSTDTQYF.